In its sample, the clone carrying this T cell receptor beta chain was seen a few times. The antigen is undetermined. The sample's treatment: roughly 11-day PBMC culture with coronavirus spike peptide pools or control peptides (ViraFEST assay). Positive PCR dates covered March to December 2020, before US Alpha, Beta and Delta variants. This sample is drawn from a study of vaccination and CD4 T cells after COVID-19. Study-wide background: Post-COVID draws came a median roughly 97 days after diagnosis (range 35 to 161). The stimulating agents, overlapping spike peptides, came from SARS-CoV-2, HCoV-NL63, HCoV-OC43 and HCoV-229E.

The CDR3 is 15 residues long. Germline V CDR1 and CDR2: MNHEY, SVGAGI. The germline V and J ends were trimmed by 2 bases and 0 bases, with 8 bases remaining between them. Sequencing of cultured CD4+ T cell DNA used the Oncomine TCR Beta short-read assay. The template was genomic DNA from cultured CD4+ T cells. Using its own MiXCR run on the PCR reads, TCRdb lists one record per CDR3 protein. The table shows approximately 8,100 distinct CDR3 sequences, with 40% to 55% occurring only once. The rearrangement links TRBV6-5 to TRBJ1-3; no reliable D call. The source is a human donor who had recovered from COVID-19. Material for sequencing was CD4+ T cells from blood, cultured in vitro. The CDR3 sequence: CASSYGYSSGNTIYF. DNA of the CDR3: TGTGCCAGCAGTTACGGTTACAGCTCTGGAAACACCATATATTTT.